What follows are 26 T cell receptor beta chains derived from one specimen sequenced in a study of identical twins. From the 5' RACE reads, TCRdb called clonotypes with MiXCR, one entry per CDR3 protein. This sample yields hundreds of thousands of distinct CDR3 sequences, of which about 7.3% are seen a single time; 3% to 4.5% belongs to the top ten. In addition, the sample was reused for a study of yellow fever vaccine responses in identical twins.

Sequencing input: memory (CD45RO+) T cells sorted from blood. The receptors here all came from a woman between 18 and 29 years old in good health.

This clonotype was detected many times. The J gene is TRBJ2-7, the V gene TRBV14; D may correspond to TRBD1 or TRBD2 (5 bases each). Germline V gene lookup returns CDR1 SGHDN and CDR2 FVKESK. With 4 bases removed from V and 1 base from J, the gap between germline ends came to 11 bases. CDR3 length equals 14 residues. The CDR3 region is CASSPGTESYEQYF. The CDR3 region has the DNA TGTGCCAGCAGCCCCGGGACGGAATCCTACGAGCAGTACTTC.

This clonotype has a handful of counts. V and J are TRBV27 and TRBJ2-2, with D possibly TRBD2 on 5 matching bases. Germline values: CDR1 MNHEY, CDR2 SMNVEV (reference sequence). This CDR3 has 14 residues. The V end lost 6 bases, the J end lost 6 bases, and 14 bases lay between the germline ends. The CDR3 loop reads CASSSSRVSGELFF. The CDR3 region has the DNA TGTGCCAGCAGCTCTAGCCGTGTGTCCGGGGAGCTGTTTTTT.

This clonotype has ten or more counts. The chain joins TRBV5-1 to TRBJ2-1, with a tentative D call TRBD2 (5 bases). The CDR3 is 13 amino acids. Germline-derived CDR1 and CDR2 are SGHRS and YFSETQ. V was shortened by 6 bases and J by 4 bases, with 11 bases between the two germline ends. CDR3 nucleotide sequence: TGCGCCAGCACTGGAGGCGGTTACAATGAGCAGTTCTTC. Encoded protein: CASTGGGYNEQFF. Supplemented by reference TRBV5-1 and TRBJ2-1, the full variable domain reads KAGVTQTPRYLIKTRGQQVTLSCSPISGHRSVSWYQQTPGQGLQFLFEYFSETQRNKGNFPGRFSGRQFSNSRSEMNVSTLELGDSALYLCASTGGGYNEQFFGPGTRLTVL.

This clonotype was recorded at least ten times. The chain combines TRBV20-1 with TRBJ2-7; 7 nucleotides match TRBD1. The CDR3 length is 19 residues. The V segment lost 6 bases and the J segment 2 bases; nucleotides outside the gene matches: 25. Germline assignment: CDR1 DFQATT and CDR2 SNEGSKA (reference sequence). The CDR3 reads CSALPQGVLPTMSPYEQYF. CDR3 nucleotides: TGCAGTGCGTTGCCTCAGGGGGTCCTCCCCACGATGAGCCCCTACGAGCAGTACTTC.

The J gene is TRBJ2-7, the V gene TRBV4-1; a possible D gene is TRBD1 (6 bases). The CDR3 has 17 amino acids. V lost 0 bases to trimming and J lost 0 bases, with 15 bases between them. CDR1 is MGHRA and CDR2 is YSYEKL in the germline V gene. The CDR3 nucleotides are TGCGCCAGCAGCCAAGACCCCACAGGGCCGAGCTCCTACGAGCAGTACTTC. It specifies CASSQDPTGPSSYEQYF.

The chain recombines TRBV5-1 with TRBJ2-3; D is undetermined. There are 18 residues in the CDR3. V lost 0 bases and J 2 bases, leaving 19 bases between the germline ends. CDR1 SGHRS and CDR2 YFSETQ come from the germline V gene. CDR3 sequence reads: CASSLGLYVRGITDTQYF. CDR3 nucleotide sequence: TGCGCCAGCAGCTTGGGTCTTTACGTCAGAGGAATCACAGATACGCAGTATTTT.

The chain combines TRBV6-2 or TRBV6-3 with TRBJ2-7, with 7 bases lining up with TRBD1. Germline assignment: CDR1 MNHEY and CDR2 SVGEGT. The CDR3 length is 14 residues. V was pared by 5 bases and J by 6 bases, with 10 bases of the junction left unmatched. The CDR3 DNA reads TGTGCCAGCAGTCCAAAGGACAGGAATGGCGAGCAGTACTTC. Residues: CASSPKDRNGEQYF.

This clonotype was seen a few times. The chain carries TRBV27 and TRBJ2-7; TRBD1 matches 10 bases. J lost 4 bases, V lost 5 bases, and 8 bases had no gene match. The CDR3 spans 15 residues. Germline lookup yields CDR1 MNHEY and CDR2 SMNVEV (reference sequence). CDR3 sequence: CASSLAGTGVYEQYF. The CDR3 DNA sequence: TGTGCCAGCAGTCTGGCCGGGACAGGGGTTTACGAGCAGTACTTC.

This chain connects TRBV5-1 to TRBJ2-1, with 8 positions matching TRBD1. The CDR3 has 13 residues. Germline V gives CDR1 SGHRS, CDR2 YFSETQ. V trimming: 3 bases; J trimming: 10 bases; junction bases outside the gene matches: 6. The CDR3 nucleotides read TGCGCCAGCAGCTCAGGACAGGGTGGGGAGCAGTTCTTC. Translation: CASSSGQGGEQFF.

This clonotype has just a few counts. The chain carries TRBV7-9 and TRBJ1-2; 7 bases match TRBD1. Germline CDR1 SEHNR, CDR2 FQNEAQ (reference sequence). The CDR3 extends over 13 amino acids. After removal of 5 bases from V and 2 bases from J, the junction contained 2 bases not matched to a gene. This CDR3 reads CASSGQDNYGYTF. CDR3 bases: TGTGCCAGCAGCGGACAGGACAACTATGGCTACACCTTC.

This clonotype was detected many times. The chain carries TRBV11-2 and TRBJ1-6, with 7 bases fitting TRBD1. The CDR3 length is 16 residues. Trimming took 1 base from V and 7 from J; bases not matched to a gene: 7. Germline lookup yields CDR1 SGHAT and CDR2 FQNNGV. As DNA, the CDR3 is TGTGCCAGCAGCTTAGGAGGGGCCAGGGGGAATTCACCCCTCCACTTT. Translating it yields CASSLGGARGNSPLHF.

CDR3 sequence reads: CASSQPSMGLAGEQYF. The DNA of the CDR3 is TGTGCCAGCAGCCAACCGTCAATGGGACTAGCGGGCGAGCAGTACTTC. The chain joins TRBV14 to TRBJ2-7; 12 bases agree with TRBD2. The V gene end was trimmed by 2 bases and the J gene end by 6 bases; junction bases not matched to a gene: 8. This CDR3 is built from 16 residues. Per the germline V gene, CDR1 is SGHDN and CDR2 is FVKESK.

This chain uses TRBV20-1 with TRBJ2-1; 10 positions match TRBD2. With V trimmed by 6 bases and J by 1 base, 15 bases remained unmatched. The CDR3 loop spans 18 amino acids. Germline lookup yields CDR1 DFQATT and CDR2 SNEGSKA (reference sequence). CDR3 in amino acids: CSANPHTSGERSYNEQFF. The CDR3 DNA reads as TGCAGTGCAAATCCTCATACTAGCGGGGAGAGGTCCTACAATGAGCAGTTCTTC.

This clonotype was seen at least ten times. V usage is TRBV29-1 and J usage is TRBJ2-7; D might be TRBD1 or TRBD2, each matching 5 bases. Trimming shortened V by 7 bases and J by 6 bases, and 16 bases separated the two germline ends. CDR3 length: 12 amino acids. Germline CDR1 and CDR2: SQVTM and ANQGSEA. DNA of the CDR3: TGCAGCGCCCACACCGGGGCTGGCGAGCAGTACTTC. Translating it yields CSAHTGAGEQYF.

The chain carries TRBV28 and TRBJ1-1; TRBD1 might be the D (5 bases). The CDR3 contains 12 residues. The germline gives CDR1 MDHEN, CDR2 SYDVKM. Trimming shortened V by 6 bases and J by 8 bases, and 13 bases separated the two germline ends. CDR3 region: CASRIGVQEAFF. In DNA, the CDR3 is TGTGCCAGCAGAATAGGGGTCCAGGAAGCTTTCTTT.

The table lists this clonotype with a few counts. This sequence joins TRBV27 and TRBJ1-6; D might be TRBD1 (6 bases). V gave up 8 bases and J gave up 9 bases, with 17 bases separating them. The CDR3 runs 14 residues. Germline CDR1 reads MNHEY; CDR2 reads SMNVEV (reference sequence). CDR3 sequence reads: CASGRQGRVSPLHF. CDR3 bases: TGTGCCAGCGGTCGCCAGGGGCGGGTTTCACCCCTCCACTTT.

This chain links TRBV7-9 with TRBJ1-4; possible D gene TRBD1, 5 bases. V lost 1 base to trimming and J lost 3 bases, with 12 bases between them. Germline values: CDR1 SEHNR, CDR2 FQNEAQ (reference sequence). This CDR3 is 16 amino acids long. The CDR3 DNA sequence: TGTGCCAGCAGCTTAGGAGGGGCGGCGGCTAATGAAAAACTGTTTTTT. This codes for CASSLGGAAANEKLFF.

The table lists this clonotype with many counts. The chain couples TRBV3-1 to TRBJ2-7, with 13 nucleotides matching TRBD2. From germline, CDR1 is LGHDT and CDR2 YNNKEL (reference sequence). The ends lost 3 bases at V and 7 bases at J; junction bases unmatched: 12. This CDR3 spans 17 amino acids. Here the CDR3 DNA reads TGTGCCAGCAGCCATCAAACTAGCGGGAGGGCCGATGGGGAGCAGTACTTC. As protein: CASSHQTSGRADGEQYF.

This clonotype was seen repeatedly, ten times or more. This chain links TRBV12-3 or TRBV12-4 with TRBJ1-6; D ambiguous. This CDR3 comprises 13 residues. Deletions cut 6 bases from V and 10 bases from J, with 13 bases between. The CDR3: CASRAPAGSPLHF. As DNA, the CDR3 is TGTGCCAGCAGAGCCCCGGCCGGGTCACCCCTCCACTTT.

In this sample, this clonotype turned up a few times. The chain employs TRBV12-3 or TRBV12-4 and TRBJ1-1, with D unclear. The V and J ends lost 3 bases and 5 bases respectively, with 7 bases between them. This CDR3 contains 12 residues. The CDR3 here is CASSFWATEAFF. CDR3 DNA: TGTGCCAGCAGTTTTTGGGCGACTGAAGCTTTCTTT.

This clonotype was counted only a few times. This chain links TRBV5-1 with TRBJ2-3; no reliable D call. The ends were cut back, 4 bases at V and 0 bases at J, with 15 bases in the middle. The germline V gene encodes CDR1 SGHRS and CDR2 YFSETQ. The CDR3 is 16 residues long. CDR3 bases: TGCGCCAGCAGCCCCTGGACGGACCGTAGCACAGATACGCAGTATTTT. Its protein product is CASSPWTDRSTDTQYF.

This clonotype occurred a few times. J is TRBJ1-2 and V is TRBV20-1; D unclear. V lost 3 bases to trimming and J lost 0 bases, with 8 bases between them. The CDR3 is 13 residues long. Germline V gene data show CDR1 as DFQATT and CDR2 as SNEGSKA (reference sequence). For the CDR3, the DNA is TGCAGTGCTAGTTCGGGCGCTAACTATGGCTACACCTTC. Its protein is CSASSGANYGYTF.

In this sample, this clonotype turned up many times. The chain employs TRBV29-1 and TRBJ2-1; unclear D gene. Germline CDR1 and CDR2: SQVTM and ANQGSEA. The CDR3 extends over 9 amino acids. Trimming pared 5 bases from V and 8 bases from J, leaving 4 bases between. CDR3 nucleotides: TGCAGCGTTACGCATGAGCAGTTCTTC. Its translation: CSVTHEQFF.

This clonotype was recorded at least ten times. This chain links TRBV29-1 with TRBJ1-4; D call uncertain. Germline values: CDR1 SQVTM, CDR2 ANQGSEA. The CDR3 extends over 11 amino acids. The V gene lost 6 bases and the J gene lost 5 bases, with 7 bases spanning the gap. This chain's CDR3 is CSVEENEKLFF. The DNA of the CDR3 is TGCAGCGTAGAGGAAAATGAAAAACTGTTTTTT.

This clonotype was recorded many times. V usage is TRBV12-3 or TRBV12-4 and J usage is TRBJ1-2; 8 bases line up with TRBD1. V lost 6 bases to trimming and J lost 1 base; unmatched junction nucleotides: 10. CDR3 size: 16 residues. The CDR3 DNA follows: TGTGCCAGCAGCTCAGGACAGGGTGCGGGTAACTATGGCTACACCTTC. It codes for CASSSGQGAGNYGYTF.

The chain has TRBV20-1 and TRBJ2-1; D not resolved. The CDR3 runs to 14 residues. Trimming took off 1 base at V and 5 bases at J, with 12 bases between the two ends. From germline, CDR1 is DFQATT and CDR2 SNEGSKA (reference sequence). The CDR3 region is CSARGHRVNNEQFF. Here the CDR3 DNA reads TGCAGTGCTAGAGGACATCGGGTTAACAATGAGCAGTTCTTC.